This is a list of T cell receptor beta chains from one sample in a study of a mutant IDH1 vaccine in newly diagnosed glioma. Here immunoSEQ multiplex PCR was the method, and the copy in TCRdb shows in-frame clones only, minus some. Of 45,000 to 60,000 clones in the sample, roughly 91% were seen once. The antigens these receptors bind are not known. Sample: PBMCs, taken from a glioma patient whose treatment included an IDH1 peptide vaccine. These receptors all stem from a man aged 50 or older with glioma. Each CDR3 is given with its conserved first and last residue. Size is omitted from some rows. Given values are once, few, many or a class for expanded clones.

size,V,CDR3
.,TRBV2,CASRFRVSTNEKLFF
.,TRBV7-8,CASSPRGGTDTQYF
.,TRBV19,CASISQGARRDQPQHF
.,TRBV5-1,CASSIREANYGYTF
once,TRBV5-1,CASSLEYPELANYGYTF
once,TRBV7-6,CASSLLALGTNRDTQYF
once,TRBV2,CASRDRGYEQYF
.,TRBV11-3,CANPPRSYNEQFF
once,TRBV5-1,CASSLMVQGGETQYF
.,TRBV30,CAWSRTGSYNEQFF